This T cell receptor (beta chain) was documented in a study of blood T cell repertoires in COVID-19. Study as a whole: From T cells, B-cell-depleted T cells, or PBMCs came the material, which was cDNA or gDNA.

In its sample, this clone was seen once. Original data processing: Amplified reference gene primers provided the basis for estimating nucleated cell counts. Repertoires were generated with immunoSEQ multiplex PCR, while TCRdb's copy carries only in-frame clones and drops some. V, J and clone size were drawn from that table, and D and trimming were deduced from the DNA. The sample lists approximately 200,000 clones; roughly 82% were seen once. Assignment of participants to cohorts was predicated upon participant-reported clinical history. The CDR3 totals 18 residues. After removal of 0 bases from V and 7 bases from J, the junction contained 9 bases not matched to a gene. CDR1 and CDR2 (germline): LGHNA, YNFKEQ.

The sequenced sample consisted of PBMCs or T cells enriched from blood (not recorded which). The V and J genes are TRBV4-2 and TRBJ2-2; TRBD2 matches at 12 bases. The receptor's source is a man in his forties or fifties who had recovered from COVID-19. CDR3: CASSQDGGLAGGIGELFF. The CDR3 coding sequence is TGTGCCAGCAGCCAAGATGGTGGGCTAGCGGGAGGGATCGGGGAGCTGTTTTTT.